This T cell receptor (beta chain) was recorded in a study of persistence of HIV-infected CD4 T cells. On the study more broadly: Donors had been on suppressive ART for a median of around eight years. General study results and limits: Antigen-responding cells were enriched for degenerate expanded CDR3beta sequences.

A word on this clone: Antigen specificity is unknown.

The libraries were made with immunoSEQ version 4 in survey mode. TCRdb's copy holds only in-frame clones and misses some; the assay was immunoSEQ multiplex PCR. The sample has 23,000 or so clones, about 74% seen once; the top ten hold approximately 1.7%. This CDR3 is built from 17 residues. Per germline, CDR1 LGHDT and CDR2 YNNKEL (reference sequence). The ends were cut back, 0 bases at V and 1 base at J, with 15 bases in the middle. The stimulus was an HIV-1 Gag 15-mer peptide pool, 1 ug/peptide/mL. Sorting selected CD4+ T cells upregulating both CD40 ligand and CD69. Suppressive ART was started during chronic HIV-1 infection in these adults. For 15 to 20 hours, CD8-depleted PBMCs received anti-CD28/CD49d costimulation, a CD40-blocking antibody and enfuvirtide.

The sample here was CD4+ T cells sorted from PBMCs after approximately 20-hour stimulation, taken from a patient who received antiretroviral therapy. V usage is TRBV3-1 (or the pseudogene TRBV3-2) and J usage is TRBJ1-1; D may be TRBD1 (5 bases). This TCR came from an adult man with HIV who was CMV-seropositive. The CDR3 DNA reads as TGTGCCAGCAGCCAAGAGAAAAGGGGACTTCGGAACACTGAAGCTTTCTTT. This codes for CASSQEKRGLRNTEAFF.